Reported below is one T cell receptor beta chain. This clonotype has a handful of counts. Its antigen is not yet known. Base qualities are not provided; no much larger clone lies one nucleotide away. Per the publication, the treatment or condition label means: allogeneic hematopoietic cell transplantation with graft depleted of TCRalphabeta T cells and CD19 B cells. Transplant recipients were children who received TCRalphabeta/CD19-depleted allogeneic hematopoietic cell grafts. V has 5 bases trimmed and J has 6 bases trimmed; junction bases matching no gene number 15. Spanning cysteine to phenylalanine, the CDR3 consists of 17 amino acids. Just CDR3 DNA is preserved here, 51 bases in frame from base 1. CDR1 SGHAT and CDR2 FQNNGV are derived from the germline V gene. This sample was included in a study of T-cell reconstitution after alpha-beta-depleted transplantation in children (dated by TCRdb to the mid-2010s). Context from the whole study: The study quantitatively tracked T-cell immune reconstitution after TCRalphabeta/CD19-depleted allogeneic hematopoietic cell transplantation in children using TCR repertoire profiling.

The full study reports these points: In some patients, the high TCRbeta diversity seen at day 60 was put down to recipient T cells and intrathymic progenitors that had survived conditioning. Over the following months the frequencies of hyperexpanded clones went down, and after one year T-cell counts and TCRbeta diversity were mostly credited to newly produced T cells. Apparently early alphabetaT-cell count recovery about two months after transplant reportedly relied on only several hundred rapidly expanded clones derived from non-depleted graft cells.

Libraries were constructed by PCR. Sequencing took place on an Illumina HiSeq 2500. Molecular barcoding was employed in the preparation of TCR libraries, with unique molecular identifiers being used to normalize TCRbeta repertoire quantification. The public reads were reanalyzed by TCRdb: fastp trimming at Q25, MiXCR alignment, in-frame beta chains only. Each entry is one CDR3 protein sequence, shown with its most common DNA and genes. The sample table holds about 200,000 distinct CDR3 sequences, of which approximately 6.9% were seen once. The ten largest clonotypes hold more than 5.5% of the sample.

The sequence was collected from a boy aged 2 to 10 with acute lymphoblastic leukemia, due to receive a stem cell transplant. The V and J segments used are TRBV11-2 and TRBJ2-2; 7 central bases correspond to TRBD2. Sequencing used PBMCs, obtained before TCRalphabeta/CD19-depleted stem cell transplant. The CDR3 has the sequence CASSRGRGGNNAGELFF. The DNA is as follows: TGTGCCAGCAGCCGAGGGAGGGGTGGAAATAACGCCGGGGAGCTGTTTTTT.